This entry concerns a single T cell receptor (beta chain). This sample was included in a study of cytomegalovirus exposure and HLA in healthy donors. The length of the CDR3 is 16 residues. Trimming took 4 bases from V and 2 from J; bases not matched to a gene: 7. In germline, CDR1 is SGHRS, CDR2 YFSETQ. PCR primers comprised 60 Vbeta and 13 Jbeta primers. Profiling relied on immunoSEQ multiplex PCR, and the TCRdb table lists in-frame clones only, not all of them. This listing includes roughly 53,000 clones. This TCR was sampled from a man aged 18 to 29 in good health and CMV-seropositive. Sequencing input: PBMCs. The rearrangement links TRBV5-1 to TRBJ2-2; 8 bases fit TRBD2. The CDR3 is CASSPLSGINTGELFF. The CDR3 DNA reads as TGCGCCAGCAGCCCCCTTAGCGGGATTAACACCGGGGAGCTGTTTTTT.